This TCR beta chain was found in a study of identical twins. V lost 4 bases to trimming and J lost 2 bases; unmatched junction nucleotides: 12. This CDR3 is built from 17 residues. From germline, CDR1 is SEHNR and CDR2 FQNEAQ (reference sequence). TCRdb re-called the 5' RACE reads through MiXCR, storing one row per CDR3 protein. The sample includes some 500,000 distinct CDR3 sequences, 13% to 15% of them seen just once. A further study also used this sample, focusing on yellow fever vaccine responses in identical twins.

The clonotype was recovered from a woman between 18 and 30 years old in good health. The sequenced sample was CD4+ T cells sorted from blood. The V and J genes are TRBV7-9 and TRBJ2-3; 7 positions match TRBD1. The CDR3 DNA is TGTGCCAGCAGCTCCACCACCGGGACAGCCTACACAGATACGCAGTATTTT. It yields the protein CASSSTTGTAYTDTQYF.